This T cell receptor (beta chain) comes out of a study of cytomegalovirus exposure and HLA in healthy donors. This clone showed up just once. Its antigen is undetermined. A multiplex PCR was run with 60 Vbeta primers and 13 Jbeta primers. Generated by immunoSEQ multiplex PCR, the TCRdb table keeps only in-frame clones and is missing some. The table includes some 130,000 clones, 70% to 80% detected once. Whole-study findings and limits: The study listed about 150 cytomegalovirus-associated TCR beta chains. The study carried out a later analysis of TCR beta sequences. It associated some 15,000 of them with specific HLA alleles at a false discovery rate of 0.05.

CDR1 is SGDLS, CDR2 YYNGEE, per germline. V lost 0 bases and J lost 8, with 17 bases in between. The CDR3 totals 15 residues. V and J are TRBV9 and TRBJ1-2, with D uncertain. The clonotype originates from a female donor in good health and CMV-seronegative. Sample: PBMCs. CDR3 sequence: CASSVDTGEREGYTF. CDR3 in DNA: TGTGCCAGCAGCGTAGACACCGGGGAAAGGGAGGGCTACACCTTC.